This T cell receptor (beta chain) was captured in a study of long-term antiretroviral therapy in people with HIV (dated 2022 in TCRdb). As for the study more broadly: The earliest samples were collected about a decade before the 2015 WHO recommendation for immediate ART, when ART was typically delayed until CD4 counts fell. Test extractions of a monoclonal T-cell line alongside 30 to 35 polyclonal samples showed no cross-contamination during QIAcube processing. About 35% of the 30 participants with HIV were female. A total of around 190 cryopreserved PBMC samples came from 30 or so adults with confirmed HIV infection and were collected serially over a mean of around 6 years (range 1-12). This retrospective serial study examined whether starting ART and sustained HIV suppression were associated with changes in the composition and diversity of the TRB repertoire in peripheral blood.

Inclusion was restricted to participants for whom at least one PBMC sample before ART initiation and at least two post-ART samples were available. Every participant with HIV received treatment in the United States of America. Cryopreserved samples of 1-10 million PBMC were thawed and washed before DNA extraction. At the time of the earliest PBMC sample, participants with HIV were aged between roughly 20 and 60 years. Each participant contributed PBMC samples from 1-4 timepoints before ART initiation and 2-8 timepoints after ART initiation, with a median of 7 samples. For every participant, serial HIV viral load, CD4+ T-cell count, ART history and demographic data were obtained. Genomic DNA was extracted from unsorted PBMC with a Qiagen kit on a QIAcube, with processing performed in batches of 12 samples. From the germline V gene, CDR1 is MGHRA and CDR2 is YSYEKL. Counted from cysteine to phenylalanine, this CDR3 has 15 amino acids. Just CDR3 DNA is preserved here, 45 bases in frame from base 1. V is pruned by 4 bases and J by 1 base, leaving 5 bases of the junction without a gene match.

The immunoSEQ hsTCRB v3.0 assay was used at survey level resolution to sequence the TRB variable region. The target sequencing depth for TRB was roughly 35,000-50,000 T-cell genomes per sample. An Illumina MiSeq with a v3 150-cycle kit was used to sequence the pooled TRB libraries. The paper's data handling went like this. Repertoire analysis ran in R within a reproducible Nextflow workflow covering QC, data transformation and analysis. LymphoSeq2, an R package for AIRR-Seq data exploration, was used to implement custom analyses. A few samples yielding fewer than 5000 total TRB sequences were excluded, leaving approximately 200 analyzed HIV repertoires. Among the 200 or so HIV repertoires that were kept, 59 were collected before ART initiation and roughly 130 were collected after ART initiation. Each repertoire was downsampled to 5000 TRB nucleotide sequences, and summary statistics were averaged across 100 downsampling iterations. Only TRB sequences with CDR3 regions of at least seven amino acids were retained for analysis. A Shannon entropy-derived clonality score and the Gini coefficient were used to measure diversity. In the repertoire networks, any two of the top 5000 CDR3 amino acid sequences were connected whenever the two sequences differed by an edit distance of one. GLIPH2 predicted antigen specificity groups and MHC restriction for TRB CDR3 amino acid sequences. CDR3 amino acid sequences were matched against VDJdb and McPAS-TCR to flag known CMV, EBV, HIV or tissue antigen associations. Pre-ART, post-ART and control groups were compared with Wilcoxon signed-rank tests and Holm-Bonferroni correction. The clones in this table, taken by TCRdb from immuneACCESS, are in-frame only. Not every clone is retained; where verified, under half of the shortfall comes from an unresolved V gene, and the cause of the rest is unknown. The V and J calls and clone size were taken over from that table, and D and trimming were inferred from the DNA. The sample table holds about 11,000 clones, of which roughly 79% were seen once. The ten biggest clones cover 15% to 20% of the sample.

Broad study findings and their caveats: Because pre-ART samples had limited cell numbers, unsorted PBMC were profiled rather than sorted CD4+ and CD8+ T cells. The samples were dated from about 2003 to 2018, and the ART regimens that were used may be less effective than current ART regimens. Expanded TRB clones identified before ART initiation dominated the repertoire across all time points, though the dominance fluctuated and decreased in many PLHIV after ART. Because PBMC availability was limited, only the TCR beta chain was sequenced, with no alpha chain pairing. CDR3 length ranges in HIV repertoires were narrower than in controls, and network structure suggested an antigen-experienced repertoire with only a slight naive shift after ART. A significant increase in TRB diversity was found to be associated with ART initiation, although TRB diversity was observed to remain significantly below that of transplant donor controls even after long-term ART. No data were available on ART adherence, viral resistance or therapy changes, limiting inferences about post-ART repertoire changes.

A remark on this clone: Its antigen is unknown. The input lacks base qualities; no much larger clone sits a single base away.

This specimen consisted of unsorted PBMCs, obtained at the start of antiretroviral therapy, before treatment. This clonotype was obtained from a young man with HIV. The V and J segments used are TRBV4-1 and TRBJ1-1; a stretch of 8 junction bases matches TRBD1. In nucleotide form, the sequence is TGCGCCAGCAGCCGACACAGGGGGGAGAACACTGAAGCTTTCTTT. It codes for CASSRHRGENTEAFF.